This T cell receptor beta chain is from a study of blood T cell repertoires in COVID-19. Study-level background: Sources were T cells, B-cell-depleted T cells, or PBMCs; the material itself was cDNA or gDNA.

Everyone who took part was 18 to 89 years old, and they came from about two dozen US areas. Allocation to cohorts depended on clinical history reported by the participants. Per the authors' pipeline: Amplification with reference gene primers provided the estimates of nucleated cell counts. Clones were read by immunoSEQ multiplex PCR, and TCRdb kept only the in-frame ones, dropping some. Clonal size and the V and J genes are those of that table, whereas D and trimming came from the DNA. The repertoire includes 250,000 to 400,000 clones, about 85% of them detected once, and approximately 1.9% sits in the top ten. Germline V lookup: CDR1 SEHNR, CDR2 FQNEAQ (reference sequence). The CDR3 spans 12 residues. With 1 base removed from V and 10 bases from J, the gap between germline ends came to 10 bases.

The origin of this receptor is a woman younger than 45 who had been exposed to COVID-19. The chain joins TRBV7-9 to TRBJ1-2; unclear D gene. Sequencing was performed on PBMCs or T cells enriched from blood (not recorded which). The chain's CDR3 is CASSLGMSTYTF. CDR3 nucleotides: TGTGCCAGCAGCTTAGGAATGAGTACCTACACCTTC.